The 10 T cell receptor beta chains below come from one sample, sequenced in a study of T cells in Graves' hyperthyroidism and ophthalmopathy. RNA transcripts yielded amplified TCR beta CDR3 regions. In the first-round RT-PCR of the TCR CDR3, the HTBI primer set was used. TCRdb ran MiXCR on the multiplex PCR reads and lists one entry per CDR3 protein. The sample lists about 590,000 distinct CDR3 sequences, approximately 14% occurring once. Sequencing was performed on blood. All receptors derive from a woman in her twenties or thirties with Graves' hyperthyroidism.

Many counts were recorded for this clonotype. The chain recombines TRBV20-1 with TRBJ1-1; 7 positions match TRBD1. Losses at the gene ends were 5 bases for V and 3 bases for J; bases not matched to a gene: 9. Germline V gene lookup returns CDR1 DFQATT and CDR2 SNEGSKA (reference sequence). The CDR3 covers 14 residues. The DNA for the CDR3 is TGCAGTGCTCATCCGGGACAGTCATACACTGAAGCTTTCTTT. It encodes CSAHPGQSYTEAFF.

The V and J genes are TRBV2 and TRBJ1-4; a weak D match, TRBD1 (5 bases). This CDR3 contains 17 residues. The V and J ends lost 6 bases and 8 bases respectively, with 25 bases between them. Germline CDR1 reads SNHLY; CDR2 reads FYNNEI. The CDR3 spells CASSLTVLGPSLEKLFF. The CDR3 nucleotides read TGTGCCAGCAGCCTGACAGTCTTGGGCCCTTCATTGGAAAAACTGTTTTTT.

This clonotype has at least ten counts. The rearrangement links TRBV20-1 to TRBJ1-1; possibly TRBD1 for D (5 bases). Germline-derived CDR1 and CDR2 are DFQATT and SNEGSKA (reference sequence). The length of the CDR3 is 14 residues. V lost 4 bases and J 0 bases, leaving 12 bases between the germline ends. The CDR3 loop is CSAISQGLNTEAFF. CDR3 bases: TGCAGTGCTATAAGCCAGGGCCTGAACACTGAAGCTTTCTTT.

In its sample, this clonotype was seen a few times. The chain employs TRBV4-2 and TRBJ2-1, with a possible D match to TRBD2 (5 bases). The CDR3 totals 13 residues. Trimming removed 4 bases at V and 7 bases at J, with 11 bases between. Per germline, CDR1 LGHNA and CDR2 YNFKEQ. The CDR3: CASSLSQRNEQFF. In nucleotides, the CDR3 is TGTGCCAGCAGCCTTTCTCAGCGGAATGAGCAGTTCTTC.

This clonotype was recorded a few times. The chain is built from TRBV29-1 and TRBJ2-2, with 8 positions matching TRBD1. Germline V gene lookup returns CDR1 SQVTM and CDR2 ANQGSEA. V shed 7 bases, J shed 6 bases, and the junction held 10 bases outside the gene matches. The CDR3 contains 14 residues. The chain's CDR3 is CSAPRTGGSGELFF. CDR3 nucleotide sequence: TGCAGCGCGCCCCGAACAGGGGGGTCCGGGGAGCTGTTTTTT.

This sequence joins TRBV12-3 or TRBV12-4 and TRBJ2-2; D is possibly TRBD1 (5 bases). CDR3 length: 14 amino acids. V was cut by 1 base and J by 6 bases, with 9 bases left in between. This CDR3 reads CASSLDRGPGELFF. DNA of the CDR3: TGTGCCAGCAGTTTAGATAGGGGCCCCGGGGAGCTGTTTTTT.

Details on this clonotype: At one of its ends the junction is not consistent with the germline gene, which may arise from a read error. The chain joins TRBV27 to TRBJ2-7, with 8 bases lining up with TRBD1. The CDR3 has 16 residues. The germline CDR1 and CDR2 sequences are MNHEY and SMNVEV (reference sequence). CDR3 residues: CACSIRITGGSYEQYF. For the CDR3, the DNA is TGTGCCTGCAGTATACGAATTACAGGGGGGAGTTACGAGCAGTACTTC.

V is TRBV18 and J is TRBJ1-1, with D uncertain. Per germline, CDR1 KGHSH and CDR2 LQKENI. V was clipped by 2 bases and J by 0 bases, with 13 bases between them. The CDR3 totals 16 residues. The DNA for the CDR3 is TGTGCCAGCTCACCAAGTCTGGGTCCGATGAACACTGAAGCTTTCTTT. Protein sequence: CASSPSLGPMNTEAFF. The complete variable domain, with remaining parts taken from reference TRBV18 and TRBJ1-1, reads NAGVMQNPRHLVRRRGQEARLRCSPMKGHSHVYWYRQLPEEGLKFMVYLQKENIIDESGMPKERFSAEFPKEGPSILRIQQVVRGDSAAYFCASSPSLGPMNTEAFFGQGTRLTVV.

The chain is built from TRBV30 and TRBJ1-6; a weak D match, TRBD1 (6 bases). The V end lost 0 bases, the J end lost 4 bases, and 10 bases lay between the germline ends. CDR1 is GTSNPN, CDR2 SVGIG, per germline (reference sequence). This CDR3 has 15 residues. This chain's CDR3 is CAWSVGQTYNSPLHF. DNA for the CDR3: TGTGCCTGGAGTGTTGGACAGACATATAATTCACCCCTCCACTTT.

This clonotype was counted only a few times. This sequence joins TRBV4-1 and TRBJ2-7; 11 nucleotides align to TRBD2. Germline CDR1 is MGHRA and CDR2 is YSYEKL. The CDR3 length is 16 residues. J lost 7 bases, V lost 4 bases, and 12 bases had no gene match. CDR3 loop: CASSLGTSGHVREQYF. The CDR3 nucleotides read TGCGCCAGCAGCCTGGGGACTAGCGGCCATGTTAGGGAGCAGTACTTC.